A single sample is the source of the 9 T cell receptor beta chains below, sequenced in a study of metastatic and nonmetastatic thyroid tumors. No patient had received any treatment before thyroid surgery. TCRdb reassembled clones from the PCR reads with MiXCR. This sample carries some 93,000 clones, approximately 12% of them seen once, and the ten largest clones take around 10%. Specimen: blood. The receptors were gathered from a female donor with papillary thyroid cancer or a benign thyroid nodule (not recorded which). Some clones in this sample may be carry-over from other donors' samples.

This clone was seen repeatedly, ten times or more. This CDR3 is CASRQSSYEQYF. The CDR3 nucleotides are TGTGCCAGCAGGCAAAGTTCCTACGAGCAGTACTTC. The chain uses TRBV6-1 and TRBJ2-7; no clear D gene. Germline V gives CDR1 MNHNS, CDR2 SASEGT. The CDR3 contains 12 residues. Trimming left V 6 bases short and J 1 base short, with 7 bases between.

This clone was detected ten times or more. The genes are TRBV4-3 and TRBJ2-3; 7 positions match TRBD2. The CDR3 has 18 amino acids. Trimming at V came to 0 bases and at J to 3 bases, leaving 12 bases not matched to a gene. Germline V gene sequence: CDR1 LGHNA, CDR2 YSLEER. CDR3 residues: CASSQEWLAVLGTDTQYF. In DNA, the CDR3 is TGCGCCAGCAGCCAAGAATGGCTAGCGGTCCTTGGAACAGATACGCAGTATTTT.

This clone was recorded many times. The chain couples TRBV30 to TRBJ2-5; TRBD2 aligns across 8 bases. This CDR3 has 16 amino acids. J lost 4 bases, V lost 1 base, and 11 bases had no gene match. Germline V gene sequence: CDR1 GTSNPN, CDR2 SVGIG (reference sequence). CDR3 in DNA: TGTGCCTGGAGTGATGGACTAGCAGCGGGGGTAGAGACCCAGTACTTC. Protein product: CAWSDGLAAGVETQYF.

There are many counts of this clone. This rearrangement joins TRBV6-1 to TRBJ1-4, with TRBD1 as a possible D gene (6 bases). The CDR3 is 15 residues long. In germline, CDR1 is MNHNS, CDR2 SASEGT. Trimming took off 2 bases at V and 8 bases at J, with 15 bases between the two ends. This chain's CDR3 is CASSEITGIGEKLFF. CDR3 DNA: TGTGCCAGCAGTGAAATCACAGGGATAGGCGAAAAACTGTTTTTT.

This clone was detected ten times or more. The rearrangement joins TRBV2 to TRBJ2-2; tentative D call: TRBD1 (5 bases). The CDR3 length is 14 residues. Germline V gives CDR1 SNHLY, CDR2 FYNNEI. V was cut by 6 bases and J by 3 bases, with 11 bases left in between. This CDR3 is CASSIPGHTGELFF. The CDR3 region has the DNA TGTGCCAGCAGCATCCCAGGGCACACCGGGGAGCTGTTTTTT.

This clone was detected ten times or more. The CDR3 DNA follows: TGTGCCAGACGGGTGTCTAGCGGGACCAATGAGCAGTTCTTC. Translation gives CARRVSSGTNEQFF. This chain joins TRBV6-1 and TRBJ2-1; TRBD2 agrees at 9 bases. The CDR3 is made up of 14 amino acids. Germline V gives CDR1 MNHNS, CDR2 SASEGT. Germline trimming cut 9 bases from V and 6 bases from J; bases unmatched to any gene: 9.

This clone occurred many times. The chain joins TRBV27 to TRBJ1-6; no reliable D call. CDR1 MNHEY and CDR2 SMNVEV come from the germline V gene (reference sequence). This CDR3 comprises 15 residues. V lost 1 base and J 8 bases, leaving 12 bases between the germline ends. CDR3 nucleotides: TGTGCCAGCAGTTTATTCCAGGACGGTTATTCACCCCTCCACTTT. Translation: CASSLFQDGYSPLHF.

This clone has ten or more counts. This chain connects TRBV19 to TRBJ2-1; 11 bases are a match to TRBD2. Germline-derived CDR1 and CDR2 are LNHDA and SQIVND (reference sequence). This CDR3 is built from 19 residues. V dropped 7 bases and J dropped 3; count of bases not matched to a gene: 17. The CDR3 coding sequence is TGTGCCAGTAACGAAGTATACCGTACTCTAGCGGGGGGCTACAATGAGCAGTTCTTC. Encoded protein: CASNEVYRTLAGGYNEQFF.

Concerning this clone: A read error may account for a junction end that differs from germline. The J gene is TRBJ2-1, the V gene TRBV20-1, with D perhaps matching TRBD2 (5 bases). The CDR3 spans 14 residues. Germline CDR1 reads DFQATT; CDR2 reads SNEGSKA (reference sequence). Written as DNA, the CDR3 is TGCAGTGCTAGAGAAGCGGAAGTTTACAATGAGCAGCTCTTC. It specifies CSAREAEVYNEQLF.